One sample yielded the 22 T cell receptor beta chains listed below, sequenced in a study of blood T cell repertoires in COVID-19. Some clones are missing from TCRdb's copy, which holds only in-frame ones; the method was immunoSEQ multiplex PCR. The sample contains approximately 490,000 clones, 87% of which appear only once. The sample consisted of PBMCs or T cells enriched from blood (not recorded which). These receptors were obtained from a young woman who had recovered from COVID-19.

The chain joins TRBV7-8 to TRBJ2-7; TRBD1 agrees at 9 bases. This CDR3 has 15 residues. CDR1 is SGHVS, CDR2 FQNEAQ, per germline. The V segment lost 4 bases and the J segment 3 bases; nucleotides outside the gene matches: 7. This chain's CDR3 is CASSSRDRVYYEQYF. DNA for the CDR3: TGTGCCAGCAGCTCCCGGGACAGGGTATACTACGAGCAGTACTTC.

CDR3 loop: CASSLRSGGVFPDTQYF. The CDR3 nucleotides read TGTGCCAGCAGTTTAAGAAGCGGGGGGGTTTTCCCAGATACGCAGTATTTT. The rearrangement joins TRBV9 to TRBJ2-3; 10 nucleotides line up with TRBD2. The CDR3 is made up of 17 amino acids. Germline V gives CDR1 SGDLS, CDR2 YYNGEE. The ends lost 5 bases at V and 4 bases at J; junction bases unmatched: 13.

V usage is TRBV7-7 and J usage is TRBJ2-5, with 9 bases matching TRBD1. The ends lost 1 base at V and 5 bases at J; junction bases unmatched: 5. The CDR3 spans 15 residues. Germline CDR1 is SSHAT and CDR2 is FNYEAQ (reference sequence). CDR3 bases: TGTGCCAGCAGCTTAGAAGGGACAGGGATGGAGACCCAGTACTTC. Its translation is CASSLEGTGMETQYF.

The chain employs TRBV12-3 or TRBV12-4 and TRBJ1-1; no reliable D call. V was cut by 6 bases and J by 3 bases, with 11 bases left in between. This CDR3 comprises 13 residues. DNA of the CDR3: TGTGCCAGCAGCCTTAACGAGGACACTGAAGCTTTCTTT. Its translation is CASSLNEDTEAFF.

Details on this clone: This CDR3 is also generated by other DNA sequences in the sample. The V call is TRBV9, the J call TRBJ2-3, with a tentative D call TRBD1 (6 bases). This CDR3 has 14 amino acids. V was shortened by 4 bases and J by 2 bases, with 11 bases between the two germline ends. Germline V gene data show CDR1 as SGDLS and CDR2 as YYNGEE. CDR3 sequence (DNA): TGTGCCAGCAGCCCCGGACAGCCCACAGATACGCAGTATTTT. Translated, it gives CASSPGQPTDTQYF.

The rearrangement uses TRBV10-3 and TRBJ1-1, with 8 bases that match TRBD1. Per the germline V gene, CDR1 is ENHRY and CDR2 is SYGVKD. The CDR3 has 16 residues. V lost 11 bases, J lost 4 bases, and 18 bases stayed unmatched. The CDR3 spells CASRRGQVGSGTEAFF. In DNA, the CDR3 is TGTGCCTCCCGACGGGGACAGGTGGGTAGTGGCACTGAAGCTTTCTTT.

The chain joins TRBV21-1 to TRBJ1-1; TRBD1 reflects the table's D call only, with no check against the DNA. TRBV21-1 represents a pseudogene. The CDR3 covers 18 residues. The CDR3 nucleotides are TGTGCCAGCAGCAAAGCCGACAGGGGGAGGCTTAAGTGGACTGAAGCTTTCTTT. Its protein product is CASSKADRGRLKWTEAFF.

This clone has only one observation. The chain employs TRBV9 and TRBJ2-5; 10 bases are a match to TRBD2. Trimming cost V 0 bases and J 5 bases; bases outside gene matches: 4. The CDR3 spans 15 residues. Germline V gives CDR1 SGDLS, CDR2 YYNGEE. The CDR3 sequence is CASSVAGSGGETQYF. The CDR3 region has the DNA TGTGCCAGCAGCGTAGCAGGTAGCGGGGGGGAGACCCAGTACTTC.

The chain has TRBV5-4 and TRBJ2-2; no clear D gene. In germline, CDR1 is SGHNT, CDR2 YYREEE (reference sequence). The CDR3 spans 17 residues. V was clipped by 0 bases and J by 0 bases, with 12 bases between them. CDR3 loop: CASSLGAGLSNTGELFF. In DNA, the CDR3 is TGTGCCAGCAGCTTGGGGGCAGGTCTATCGAACACCGGGGAGCTGTTTTTT.

CDR3 DNA sequence: TGTGCCAGCAGTTTATCCCCCACCGCGCCGGGGGGCTACACCTTC. It specifies CASSLSPTAPGGYTF. The J gene is TRBJ1-2, the V gene TRBV27; D is unresolved. The CDR3 is 15 residues long. V was clipped by 0 bases and J by 8 bases, with 16 bases between them. Per germline, CDR1 MNHEY and CDR2 SMNVEV (reference sequence).

CDR3 loop: CASSLGQGRDSGGELFF. The CDR3 DNA is TGCGCCAGCAGCTTAGGACAGGGTAGAGATTCAGGCGGGGAGCTGTTTTTT. This sequence joins TRBV5-1 and TRBJ2-2; 8 positions agree with TRBD1. This CDR3 is 17 amino acids long. Looked up from germline, CDR1 is SGHRS and CDR2 is YFSETQ. V dropped 2 bases and J dropped 7; count of bases not matched to a gene: 13.

The chain links TRBV18 to TRBJ1-1, with TRBD1 matching 7 bases. Germline assignment: CDR1 KGHSH and CDR2 LQKENI. The V gene end was trimmed by 3 bases and the J gene end by 5 bases; junction bases not matched to a gene: 9. The CDR3 has 15 amino acids. CDR3 coding DNA: TGTGCCAGCTCACCCGACAGGGTTCAGGGAACTGAAGCTTTCTTT. This gives the protein CASSPDRVQGTEAFF.

The rearrangement links TRBV19 to TRBJ1-1; 7 bases agree with TRBD1. J gave up 4 bases and V 4 bases, and 6 bases lay outside the gene matches. CDR3 size: 14 residues. CDR1 and CDR2 from the germline V gene are LNHDA and SQIVND (reference sequence). DNA for the CDR3: TGTGCCAGTAGTAAAGACAGGGAAGGCACTGAAGCTTTCTTT. As protein: CASSKDREGTEAFF.

This clone was seen a single time. The chain couples TRBV29-1 to TRBJ1-1, with 9 bases matching TRBD1. The germline V gene encodes CDR1 SQVTM and CDR2 ANQGSEA. The CDR3 sequence is 11 residues long. Trimming removed 7 bases from V and 11 bases from J; junction bases left unmatched: 8. CDR3 protein: CSARTGAEAFF. CDR3 in DNA: TGCAGCGCCAGGACAGGGGCGGAGGCTTTCTTT.

The CDR3 DNA follows: TGTGCCAGCGCGTCTAAGGGAAACACCATATATTTT. Protein product: CASASKGNTIYF. J is TRBJ1-3 and V is TRBV28; unclear D gene. The CDR3 spans 12 residues. In germline, CDR1 is MDHEN, CDR2 SYDVKM. Trimming took 8 bases from V and 4 from J, leaving 9 bases between them.

V gene TRBV23-1 combines with J gene TRBJ2-1, with 10 bases fitting TRBD1. TRBV23-1 is flagged as an ORF with uncertain function. Trimming at V came to 6 bases and at J to 3 bases, leaving 2 bases not matched to a gene. CDR3 length equals 14 residues. For the CDR3, the DNA is TGCGCCAGCAGCGGGACAGGGGACTACAATGAGCAGTTCTTC. Residues: CASSGTGDYNEQFF.

The V and J genes are TRBV5-1 and TRBJ2-5; TRBD2 matches 8 bases. Germline assignment: CDR1 SGHRS and CDR2 YFSETQ. This CDR3 has 17 amino acids. With 5 bases clipped from V and 2 bases from J, the junction kept 14 bases outside the gene matches. The CDR3 is CASSFGAGGGAQETQYF. The CDR3 nucleotides read TGCGCCAGCAGTTTTGGTGCGGGGGGTGGAGCTCAAGAGACCCAGTACTTC.

For the CDR3, the DNA is TGCGCCAGCAGCCCGCTAGCCTCCTCTGGGGCCAACGTCCTGACTTTC. Its translation: CASSPLASSGANVLTF. V usage is TRBV4-1 and J usage is TRBJ2-6; tentative D call: TRBD2 (5 bases). The germline V and J ends were trimmed by 4 bases and 0 bases, with 10 bases remaining between them. There are 16 residues in the CDR3. Germline V gene data show CDR1 as MGHRA and CDR2 as YSYEKL.

This clone was recorded a few times. V usage is TRBV7-2 and J usage is TRBJ2-5; 7 positions match TRBD2. Germline CDR1 and CDR2: SGHTA and FQGNSA. The V segment lost 5 bases and the J segment 1 base; nucleotides outside the gene matches: 4. This CDR3 comprises 14 residues. The CDR3 protein is CASSPAGTQETQYF. CDR3 sequence (DNA): TGTGCCAGCAGCCCAGCGGGGACCCAAGAGACCCAGTACTTC.

The rearrangement links TRBV27 to TRBJ2-3, with D perhaps TRBD2 (7 bases). Germline values: CDR1 MNHEY, CDR2 SMNVEV (reference sequence). V was shortened by 1 base and J by 4 bases, with 12 bases between the two germline ends. This CDR3 has 15 amino acids. This CDR3 is CASSLFGGRADTQYF. CDR3 coding DNA: TGTGCCAGCAGTTTATTCGGGGGGCGGGCAGATACGCAGTATTTT.

The chain uses TRBV28 and TRBJ1-2; D gene unclear. The V end was cut by 5 bases, the J end by 3 bases, with 13 bases between. This CDR3 is 14 amino acids long. From germline, CDR1 is MDHEN and CDR2 SYDVKM. The CDR3, as DNA: TGTGCCAGCAGTCCCCGGGGTTTCGACTATGGCTACACCTTC. Translation gives CASSPRGFDYGYTF.

The chain has TRBV4-2 and TRBJ1-4, with D tentatively TRBD1 (5 bases). The CDR3 runs 17 residues. V lost 3 bases and J lost 2, with 16 bases in between. The germline V gene has CDR1 LGHNA and CDR2 YNFKEQ. CDR3 in DNA: TGTGCCAGCAGCCATCTCACAACGGGGGACACTAATGAAAAACTGTTTTTT. Its translation: CASSHLTTGDTNEKLFF.